This T cell receptor beta chain was documented in a study of T cell clonotyping in hematopoietic cell transplantation (dated by TCRdb to 2020 to 2022). Regarding the research as a whole: Pretransplant samples from recipients were collected after cytoreduction. The study collected around 150 blood samples from 35 consecutive transplant recipients and their related donors. Recruitment of patients ran from late 2015 to early 2017, and follow-up continued until late 2020 or until death.

V lost 3 bases and J lost 0 bases; the stretch between them is 13 bases long. CDR1 SGHRS and CDR2 YFSETQ were looked up in the germline V gene. The CDR3, from cysteine to phenylalanine, totals 16 residues. Just CDR3 DNA is preserved here, 48 bases in frame from base 1. What this sample's time point label stands for: recipient sample about 28 days before transplant, after cytoreduction. Blood from recipients was drawn roughly 28 days before transplant, then again at days 30, 100 and 180 after transplant. Using Nuclei Lysis Solution, genomic DNA was extracted from unfractionated peripheral blood mononuclear cells that were either fresh or cryopreserved. Paper-wide results and their limitations: The sample size was limited, and CD4 and CD8 repertoire contributions could not be separated because cells were not sorted. Overlap with donor repertoires was found for only a small fraction of recipient repertoires, with over 97% found to appear de novo at the given depth. Inverse Simpson Index values from donors and from recipients before transplant predicted broader TCR repertoire diversity after transplant. After transplant, TCR diversity in recipients dropped, and pathologically expanded clonotypes climbed progressively between day 30 and day 180.

The immunoSEQ assay, a bias-controlled multiplex PCR with V- and J-specific primers, was used to amplify TCR beta CDR3 regions from genomic DNA. In a second PCR step, a proprietary barcode and Illumina adapter sequences were attached to the CDR3 amplicons. An Illumina MiSeq instrument was used for sequencing of the CDR3 libraries. The authors processed their data as follows. immunoSEQ Analyzer 3.0 was used for export and quality control, with R Bioconductor and Immunarch used for downstream analyses. Repertoire metrics were calculated using only productive rearrangements within the normalized downsampled data set. Pathologically expanded clonotypes were defined as those larger than 5 templates in the normalized cohort. The Inverse Simpson Index served as the measure of repertoire diversity. CMV-specificity analyses were carried out on the non-normalized data set to capture all clonotypes. In its TCRdb copy, this immuneACCESS table keeps in-frame sequences only and misses some clones. Where compared with another copy, unresolved V genes explain less than half of these, and the others have no known cause. V and J calls and clone size are copied from that table; D and trimming were computed from the DNA. The table for this sample lists about 650 clones; 96% of them were counted only once. The ten largest clones take up more than 6% of the sample.

Comments on this clone: No antigen is known for it. Base qualities were left out, and no much larger clone turns up one base away.

The rearranged chain carries TRBV5-1 and TRBJ2-1; the D call is tentative, TRBD1 or TRBD2, as each matches 5 bases. The sequence came from a woman aged 40 to 50 with acute myeloid leukemia. Some clones in this sample may be carry-over from other donors' samples. The sequences come from peripheral blood mononuclear cells, collected before stem cell transplant. The CDR3 loop reads CASSYGTESSYNEQFF. The DNA is as follows: TGCGCCAGCAGCTACGGGACGGAGAGCTCCTACAATGAGCAGTTCTTC.